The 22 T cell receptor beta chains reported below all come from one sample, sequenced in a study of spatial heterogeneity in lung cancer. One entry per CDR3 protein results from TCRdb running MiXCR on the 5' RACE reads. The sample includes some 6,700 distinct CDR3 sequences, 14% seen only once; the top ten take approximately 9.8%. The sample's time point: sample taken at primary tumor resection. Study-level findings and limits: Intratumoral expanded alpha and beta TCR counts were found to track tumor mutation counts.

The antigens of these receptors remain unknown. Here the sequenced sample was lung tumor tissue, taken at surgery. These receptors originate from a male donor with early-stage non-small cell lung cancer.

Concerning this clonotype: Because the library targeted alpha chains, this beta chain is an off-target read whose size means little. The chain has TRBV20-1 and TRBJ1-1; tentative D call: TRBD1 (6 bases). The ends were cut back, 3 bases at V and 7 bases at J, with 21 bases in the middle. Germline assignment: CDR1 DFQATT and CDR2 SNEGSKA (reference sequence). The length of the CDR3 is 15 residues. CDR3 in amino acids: CSASRDIWGSGEAFF. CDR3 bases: TGCAGTGCTAGCCGGGACATTTGGGGGTCAGGTGAAGCTTTCTTT.

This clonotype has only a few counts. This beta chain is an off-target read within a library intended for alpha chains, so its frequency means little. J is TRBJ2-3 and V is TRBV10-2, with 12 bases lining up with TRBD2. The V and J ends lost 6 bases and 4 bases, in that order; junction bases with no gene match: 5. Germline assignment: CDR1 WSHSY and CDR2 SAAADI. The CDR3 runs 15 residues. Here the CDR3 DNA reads TGCGCCAGCAGGAAACTAGCGGGAGGCGCAGATACGCAGTATTTT. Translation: CASRKLAGGADTQYF.

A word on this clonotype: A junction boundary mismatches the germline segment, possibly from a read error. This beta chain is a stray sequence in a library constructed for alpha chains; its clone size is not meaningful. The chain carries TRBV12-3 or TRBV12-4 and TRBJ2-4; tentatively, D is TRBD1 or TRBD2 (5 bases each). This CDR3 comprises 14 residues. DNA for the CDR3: TGTGCCAGCAGTTTCGGGGCAGCCAATAACATTCAGTACTTC. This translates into CASSFGAANNIQYF.

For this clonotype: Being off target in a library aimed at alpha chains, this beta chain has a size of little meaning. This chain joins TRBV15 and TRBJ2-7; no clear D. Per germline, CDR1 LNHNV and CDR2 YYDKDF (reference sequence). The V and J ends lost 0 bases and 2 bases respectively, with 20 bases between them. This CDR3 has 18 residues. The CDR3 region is CATSRDWQGGITPYEQYF. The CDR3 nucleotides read TGTGCCACCAGCAGAGATTGGCAAGGTGGCATCACCCCCTACGAGCAGTACTTC.

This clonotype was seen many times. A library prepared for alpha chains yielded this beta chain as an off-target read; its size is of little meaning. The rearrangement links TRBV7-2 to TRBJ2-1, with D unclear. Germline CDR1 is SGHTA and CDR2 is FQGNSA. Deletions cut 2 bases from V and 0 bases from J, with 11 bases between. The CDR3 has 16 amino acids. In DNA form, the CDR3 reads TGTGCCAGCAGCTTATCAACTGACACCTCCTACAATGAGCAGTTCTTC. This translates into CASSLSTDTSYNEQFF.

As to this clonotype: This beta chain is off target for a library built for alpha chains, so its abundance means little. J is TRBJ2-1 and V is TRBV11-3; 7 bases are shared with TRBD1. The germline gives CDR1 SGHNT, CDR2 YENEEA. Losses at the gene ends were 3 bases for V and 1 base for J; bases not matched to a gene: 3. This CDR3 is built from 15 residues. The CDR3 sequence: CASSFRTGSYNEQFF. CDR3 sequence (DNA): TGTGCCAGCAGCTTTCGGACAGGTTCCTACAATGAGCAGTTCTTC. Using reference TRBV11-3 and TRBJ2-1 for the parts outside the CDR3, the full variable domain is EAGVVQSPRYKIIEKKQPVAFWCNPISGHNTLYWYLQNLGQGPELLIRYENEEAVDDSQLPKDRFSAERLKGVDSTLKIQPAELGDSAVYLCASSFRTGSYNEQFFGPGTRLTVL.

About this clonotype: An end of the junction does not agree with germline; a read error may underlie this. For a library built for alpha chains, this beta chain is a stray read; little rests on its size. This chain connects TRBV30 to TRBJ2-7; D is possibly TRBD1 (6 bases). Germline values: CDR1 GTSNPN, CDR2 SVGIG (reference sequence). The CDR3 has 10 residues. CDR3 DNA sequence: TGTGCCTGGCCGGACAGTGAGAGACCTTTC. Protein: CAWPDSERPF.

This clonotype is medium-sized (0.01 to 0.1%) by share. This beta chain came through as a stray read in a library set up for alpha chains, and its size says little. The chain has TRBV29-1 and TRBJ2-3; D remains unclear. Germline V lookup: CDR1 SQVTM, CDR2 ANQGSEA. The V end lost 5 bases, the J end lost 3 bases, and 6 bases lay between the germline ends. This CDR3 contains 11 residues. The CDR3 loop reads CSVQQTDTQYF. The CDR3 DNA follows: TGCAGCGTTCAGCAAACAGATACGCAGTATTTT.

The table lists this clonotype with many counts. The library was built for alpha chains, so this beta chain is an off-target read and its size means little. CDR3 loop: CASSQDVGGASLEQYF. In nucleotides, the CDR3 is TGTGCCAGCAGCCAAGATGTTGGGGGCGCTTCCCTCGAGCAGTACTTC. The gene calls are TRBV4-2 and TRBJ2-7; perhaps TRBD1 as D (6 bases). This CDR3 region has 16 residues. Germline CDR1 and CDR2: LGHNA and YNFKEQ. V was shortened by 0 bases and J by 6 bases, with 18 bases between the two germline ends.

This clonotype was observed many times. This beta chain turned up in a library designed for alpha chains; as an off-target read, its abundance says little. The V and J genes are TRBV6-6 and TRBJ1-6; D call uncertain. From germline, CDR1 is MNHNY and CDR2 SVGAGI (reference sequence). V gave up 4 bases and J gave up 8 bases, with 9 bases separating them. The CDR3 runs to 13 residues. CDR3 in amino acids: CASSSPEDSPLHF. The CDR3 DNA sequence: TGTGCCAGCAGTTCCCCCGAGGATTCACCCCTCCACTTT.

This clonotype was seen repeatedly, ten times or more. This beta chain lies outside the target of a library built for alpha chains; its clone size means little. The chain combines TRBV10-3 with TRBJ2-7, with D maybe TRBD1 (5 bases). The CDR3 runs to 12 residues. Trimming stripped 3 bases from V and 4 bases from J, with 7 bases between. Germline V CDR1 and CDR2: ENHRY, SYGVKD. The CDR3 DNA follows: TGTGCCATCAGTGAAACAGGATACGAGCAGTACTTC. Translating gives CAISETGYEQYF.

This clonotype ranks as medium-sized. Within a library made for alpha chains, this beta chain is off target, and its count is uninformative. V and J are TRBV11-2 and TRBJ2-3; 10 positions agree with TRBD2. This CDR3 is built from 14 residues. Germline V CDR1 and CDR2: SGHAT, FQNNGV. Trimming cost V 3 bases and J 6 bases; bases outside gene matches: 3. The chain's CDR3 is CASSFTSGVDTQYF. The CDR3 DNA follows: TGTGCCAGCAGCTTCACTAGCGGGGTTGATACGCAGTATTTT.

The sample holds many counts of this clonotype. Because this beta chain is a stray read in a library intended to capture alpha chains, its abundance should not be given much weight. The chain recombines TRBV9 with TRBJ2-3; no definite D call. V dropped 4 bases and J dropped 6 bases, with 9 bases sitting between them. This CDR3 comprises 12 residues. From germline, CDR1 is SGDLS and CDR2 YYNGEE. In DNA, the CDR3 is TGTGCCAGCAGCCCGGCGCGGGATACGCAGTATTTT. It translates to CASSPARDTQYF.

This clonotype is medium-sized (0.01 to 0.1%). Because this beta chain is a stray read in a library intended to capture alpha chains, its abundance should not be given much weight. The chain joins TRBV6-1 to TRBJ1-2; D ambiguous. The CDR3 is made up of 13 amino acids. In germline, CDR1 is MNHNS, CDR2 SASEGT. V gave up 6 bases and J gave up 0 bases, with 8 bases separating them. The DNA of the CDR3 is TGTGCCAGCAGGGGCCTCCCTAACTATGGCTACACCTTC. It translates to CASRGLPNYGYTF.

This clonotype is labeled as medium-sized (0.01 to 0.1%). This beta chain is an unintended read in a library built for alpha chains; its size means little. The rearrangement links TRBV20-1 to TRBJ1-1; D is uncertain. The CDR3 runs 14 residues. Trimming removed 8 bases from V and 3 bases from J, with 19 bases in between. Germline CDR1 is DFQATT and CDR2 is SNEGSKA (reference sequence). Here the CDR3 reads CSSPIFSVHTEAFF. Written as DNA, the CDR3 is TGCAGTTCCCCCATCTTCAGCGTTCACACTGAAGCTTTCTTT.

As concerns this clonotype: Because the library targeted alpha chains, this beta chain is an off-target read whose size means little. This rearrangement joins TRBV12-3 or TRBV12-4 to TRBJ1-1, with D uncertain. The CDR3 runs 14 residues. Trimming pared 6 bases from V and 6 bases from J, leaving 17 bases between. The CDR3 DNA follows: TGTGCCAGCAGAGCCGGGTCTTGGAGCTCTGAAGCTTTCTTT. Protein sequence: CASRAGSWSSEAFF.

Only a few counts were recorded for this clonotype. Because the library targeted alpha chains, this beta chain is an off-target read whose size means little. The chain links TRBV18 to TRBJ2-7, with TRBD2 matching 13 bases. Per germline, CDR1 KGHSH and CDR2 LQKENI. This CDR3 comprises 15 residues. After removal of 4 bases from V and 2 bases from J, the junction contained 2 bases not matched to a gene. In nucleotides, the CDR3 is TGTGCCAGCTCACAAGGGACTAGCGGGGCCTACGAGCAGTACTTC. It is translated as CASSQGTSGAYEQYF.

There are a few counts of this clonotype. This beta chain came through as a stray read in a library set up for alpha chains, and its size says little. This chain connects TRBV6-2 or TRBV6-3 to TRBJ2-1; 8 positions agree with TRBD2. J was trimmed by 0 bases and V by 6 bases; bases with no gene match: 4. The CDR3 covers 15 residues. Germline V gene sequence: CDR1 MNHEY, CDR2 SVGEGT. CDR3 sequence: CASRTSGSSYNEQFF. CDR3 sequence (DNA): TGTGCCAGCAGAACGAGCGGGAGCTCCTACAATGAGCAGTTCTTC.

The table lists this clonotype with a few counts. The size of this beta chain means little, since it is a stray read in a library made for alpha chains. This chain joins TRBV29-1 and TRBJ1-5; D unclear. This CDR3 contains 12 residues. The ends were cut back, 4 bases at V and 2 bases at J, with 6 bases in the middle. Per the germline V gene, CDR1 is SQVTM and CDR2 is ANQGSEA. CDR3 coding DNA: TGCAGCGTTGCCCAGGGCAATCAGCCCCAGCATTTT. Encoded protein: CSVAQGNQPQHF.

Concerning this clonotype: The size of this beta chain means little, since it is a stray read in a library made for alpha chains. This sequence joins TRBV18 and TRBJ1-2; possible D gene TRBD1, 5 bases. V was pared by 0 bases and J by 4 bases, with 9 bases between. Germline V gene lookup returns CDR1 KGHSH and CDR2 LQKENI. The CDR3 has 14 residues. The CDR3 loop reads CASSPPTESYGYTF. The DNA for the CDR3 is TGTGCCAGCTCACCACCGACAGAATCCTATGGCTACACCTTC.

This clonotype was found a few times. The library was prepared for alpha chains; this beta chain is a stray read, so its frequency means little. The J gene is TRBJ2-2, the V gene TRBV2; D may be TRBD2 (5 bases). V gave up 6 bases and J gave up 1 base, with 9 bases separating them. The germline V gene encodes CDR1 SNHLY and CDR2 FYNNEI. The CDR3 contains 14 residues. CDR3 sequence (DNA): TGTGCCAGCAGACGTAGCGAGAACACCGGGGAGCTGTTTTTT. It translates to CASRRSENTGELFF.

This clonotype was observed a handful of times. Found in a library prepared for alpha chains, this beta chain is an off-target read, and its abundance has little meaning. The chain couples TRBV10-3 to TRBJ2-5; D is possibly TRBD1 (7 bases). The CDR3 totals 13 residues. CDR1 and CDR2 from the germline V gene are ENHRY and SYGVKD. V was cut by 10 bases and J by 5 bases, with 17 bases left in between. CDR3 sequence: CATHAQGGETQYF. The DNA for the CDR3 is TGTGCCACTCACGCCCAGGGGGGCGAGACCCAGTACTTC.